This TCR beta chain appears in the sequencing data of a study of blood T cell repertoires in COVID-19. Study at large: The United States, Italy and Spain were the sources of the acute and convalescent COVID-19 samples. Sample material is recorded as cDNA or gDNA derived from T cells, B-cell-depleted T cells, or PBMCs.

The CDR3 runs 13 residues. V trimming: 4 bases; J trimming: 3 bases; junction bases outside the gene matches: 2. In germline, CDR1 is WSHSY, CDR2 SAAADI. Authors' analysis steps: The authors estimated nucleated cell counts from reference gene primer amplification. Produced via immunoSEQ multiplex PCR; TCRdb's table is partial and in-frame only. The V and J calls and clone size come from that table; D and trimming were worked out from the DNA. This repertoire shows approximately 210,000 clones, 70% to 90% found once; its top ten account for around 1.5%. The specimen sequenced was peripheral blood. V is TRBV10-2 and J is TRBJ1-1; 7 nucleotides line up with TRBD1. The receptor was derived from a man younger than 35 with active or convalescent COVID-19. CDR3 nucleotides: TGCGCCAGCAGTGCCGACAGGGACACTGAAGCTTTCTTT. It yields the protein CASSADRDTEAFF.